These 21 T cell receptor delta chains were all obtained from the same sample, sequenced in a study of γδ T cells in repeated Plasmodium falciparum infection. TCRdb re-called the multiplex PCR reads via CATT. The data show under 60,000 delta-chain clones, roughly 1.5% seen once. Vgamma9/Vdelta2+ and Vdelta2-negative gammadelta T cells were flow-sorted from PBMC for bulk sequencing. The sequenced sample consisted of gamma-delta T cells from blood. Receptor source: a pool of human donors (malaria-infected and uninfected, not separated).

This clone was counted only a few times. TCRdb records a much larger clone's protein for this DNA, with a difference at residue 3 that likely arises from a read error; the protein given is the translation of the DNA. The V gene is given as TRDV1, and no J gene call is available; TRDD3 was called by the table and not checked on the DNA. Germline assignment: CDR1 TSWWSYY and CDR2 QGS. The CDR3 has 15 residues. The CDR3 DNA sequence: TGTGCTCCTGGGGATCGATACTGGGATACCGATAAACTCATCTTC. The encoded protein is CAPGDRYWDTDKLIF.

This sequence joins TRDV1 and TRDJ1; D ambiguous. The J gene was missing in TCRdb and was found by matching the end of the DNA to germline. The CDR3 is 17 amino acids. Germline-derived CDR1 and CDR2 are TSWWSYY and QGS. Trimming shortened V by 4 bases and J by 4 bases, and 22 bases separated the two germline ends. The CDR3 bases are TGTGCTCTTGGGGGGGCACATTATAATTCCGTCCTCGATAAACTCATCTTT. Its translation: CALGGAHYNSVLDKLIF.

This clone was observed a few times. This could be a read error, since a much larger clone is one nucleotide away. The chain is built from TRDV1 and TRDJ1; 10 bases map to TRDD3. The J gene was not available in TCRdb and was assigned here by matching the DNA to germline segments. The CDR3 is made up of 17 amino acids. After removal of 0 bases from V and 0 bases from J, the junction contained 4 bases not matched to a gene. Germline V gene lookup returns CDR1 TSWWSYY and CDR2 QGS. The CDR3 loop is CALGELGTGGYTDKLIF. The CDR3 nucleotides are TGTGCTCTTGGGGAACTCGGAACTGGGGGATACACCGATAAACTCATCTTT.

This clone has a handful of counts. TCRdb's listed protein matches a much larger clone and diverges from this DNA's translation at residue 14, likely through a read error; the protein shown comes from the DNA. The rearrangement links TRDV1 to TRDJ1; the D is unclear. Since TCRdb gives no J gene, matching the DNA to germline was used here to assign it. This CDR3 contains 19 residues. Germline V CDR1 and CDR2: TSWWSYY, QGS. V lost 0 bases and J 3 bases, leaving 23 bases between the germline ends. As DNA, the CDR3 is TGTGCTCTTGGGGAACTATTGGGAGGTAGGACCCTCGTCGCCGATAAACTCATCTTT. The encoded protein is CALGELLGGRTLVADKLIF.

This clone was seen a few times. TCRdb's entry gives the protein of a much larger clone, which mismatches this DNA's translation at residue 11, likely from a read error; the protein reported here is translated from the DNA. The CDR3 reads CAFSGLSANKHIF. The CDR3 nucleotides are TGTGCCTTTTCCGGCCTTTCCGCGAATAAACACATCTTT. V gene TRDV3 combines with J gene TRDJ1; D is undetermined. The CDR3 length is 13 residues. The germline V gene encodes CDR1 TVYSNPD and CDR2 GDNSRS (reference sequence).

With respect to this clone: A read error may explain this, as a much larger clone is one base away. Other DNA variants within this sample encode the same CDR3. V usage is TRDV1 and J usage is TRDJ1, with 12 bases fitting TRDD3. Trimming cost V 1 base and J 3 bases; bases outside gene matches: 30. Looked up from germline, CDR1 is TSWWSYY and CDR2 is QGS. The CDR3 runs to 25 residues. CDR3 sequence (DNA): TGTGCTCTTGGGGAACCCCATACCAGGCCTTCGACCAAGTTTAACTGGGGGATACACTCCGATAAACTCATCTTT. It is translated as CALGEPHTRPSTKFNWGIHSDKLIF.

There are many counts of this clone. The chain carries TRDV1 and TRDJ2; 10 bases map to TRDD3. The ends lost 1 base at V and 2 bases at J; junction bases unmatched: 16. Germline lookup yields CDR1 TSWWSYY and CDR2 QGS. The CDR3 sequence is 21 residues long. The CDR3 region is CALGEPDPLLGDKGLTAQLFF. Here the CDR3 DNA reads TGTGCTCTTGGGGAACCGGATCCCCTTCTGGGGGATAAGGGATTGACAGCACAACTCTTCTTT.

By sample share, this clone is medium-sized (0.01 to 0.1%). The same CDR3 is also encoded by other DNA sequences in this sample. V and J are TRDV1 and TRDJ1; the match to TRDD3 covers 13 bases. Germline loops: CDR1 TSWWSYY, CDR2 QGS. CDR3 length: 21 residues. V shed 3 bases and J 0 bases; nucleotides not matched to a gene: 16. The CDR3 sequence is CALGDLDGTGGYVIYTDKLIF. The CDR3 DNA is TGTGCTCTTGGGGATCTGGACGGTACTGGGGGATACGTCATATACACCGATAAACTCATCTTT.

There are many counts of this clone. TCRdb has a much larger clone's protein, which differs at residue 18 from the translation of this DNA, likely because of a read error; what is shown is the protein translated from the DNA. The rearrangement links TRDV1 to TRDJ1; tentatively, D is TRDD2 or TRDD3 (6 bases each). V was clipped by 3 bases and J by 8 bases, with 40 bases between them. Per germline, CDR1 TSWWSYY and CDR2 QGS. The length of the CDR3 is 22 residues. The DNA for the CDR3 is TGTGCTCTTGGGGACAGACCCTCCTACGGTCCGAAGGGCCTGGGGCTGACTGTCAAACTCATCTTT. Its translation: CALGDRPSYGPKGLGLTVKLIF.

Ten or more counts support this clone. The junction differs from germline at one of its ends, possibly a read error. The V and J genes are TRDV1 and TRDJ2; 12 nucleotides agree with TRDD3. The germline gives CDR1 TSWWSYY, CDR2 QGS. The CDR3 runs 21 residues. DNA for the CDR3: TGTGCTCTTGGGGAGGTACTTCCTCTGTACTGGGGGATACAGGGGACAGCACAACTCTTCTTC. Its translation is CALGEVLPLYWGIQGTAQLFF.

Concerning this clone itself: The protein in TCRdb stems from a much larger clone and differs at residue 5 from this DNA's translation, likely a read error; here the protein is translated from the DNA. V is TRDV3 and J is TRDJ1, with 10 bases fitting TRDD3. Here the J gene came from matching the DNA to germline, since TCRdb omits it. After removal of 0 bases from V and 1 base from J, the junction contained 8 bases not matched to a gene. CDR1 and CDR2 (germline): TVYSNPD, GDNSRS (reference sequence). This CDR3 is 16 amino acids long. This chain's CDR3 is CAFRATWGILTDKLIF. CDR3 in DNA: TGTGCCTTTAGAGCAACGTGGGGGATACTCACCGATAAACTCATCTTT.

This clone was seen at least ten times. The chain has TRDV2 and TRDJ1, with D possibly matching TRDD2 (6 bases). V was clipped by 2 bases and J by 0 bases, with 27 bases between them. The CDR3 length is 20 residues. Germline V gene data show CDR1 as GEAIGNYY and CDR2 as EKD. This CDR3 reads CACDIVPSTRLLDNTDKLIF. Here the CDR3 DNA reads TGTGCCTGTGACATCGTTCCTTCCACCCGATTGCTCGATAACACCGATAAACTCATCTTT.

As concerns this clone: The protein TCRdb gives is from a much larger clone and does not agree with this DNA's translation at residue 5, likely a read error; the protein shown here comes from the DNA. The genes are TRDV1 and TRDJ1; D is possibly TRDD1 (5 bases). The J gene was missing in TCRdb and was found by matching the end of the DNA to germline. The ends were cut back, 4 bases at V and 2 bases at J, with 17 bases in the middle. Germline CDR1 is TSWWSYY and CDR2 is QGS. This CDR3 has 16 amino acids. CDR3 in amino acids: CALGGHEGIGTDKLIF. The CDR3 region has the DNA TGTGCTCTTGGGGGACATGAGGGAATAGGGACCGATAAACTCATCTTT.

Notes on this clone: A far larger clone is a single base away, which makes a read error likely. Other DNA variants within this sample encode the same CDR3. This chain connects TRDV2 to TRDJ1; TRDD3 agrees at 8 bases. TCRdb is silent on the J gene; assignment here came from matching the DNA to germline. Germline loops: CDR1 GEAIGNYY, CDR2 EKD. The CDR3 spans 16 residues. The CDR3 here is CACDSPWGMRTDKLIF. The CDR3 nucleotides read TGTGCCTGCGACAGTCCTTGGGGGATGCGGACCGATAAACTCATCTTT.

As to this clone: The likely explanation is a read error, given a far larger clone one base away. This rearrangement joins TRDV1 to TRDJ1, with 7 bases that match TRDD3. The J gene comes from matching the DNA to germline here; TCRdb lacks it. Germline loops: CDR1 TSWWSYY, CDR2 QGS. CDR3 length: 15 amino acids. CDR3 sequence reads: CALGERLGDSDKLIF. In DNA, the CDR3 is TGTGCTCTTGGGGAACGGTTGGGGGACTCCGACAAACTCATCTTT.

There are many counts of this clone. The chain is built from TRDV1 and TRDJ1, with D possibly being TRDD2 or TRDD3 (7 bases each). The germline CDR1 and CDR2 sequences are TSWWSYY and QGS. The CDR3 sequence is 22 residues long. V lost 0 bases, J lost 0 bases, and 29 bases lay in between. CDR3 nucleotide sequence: TGTGCTCTTGGGGAACTCGTAGGGCTTACGAATGGGGGACCTTCCTACACCGATAAACTCATCTTT. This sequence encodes CALGELVGLTNGGPSYTDKLIF.

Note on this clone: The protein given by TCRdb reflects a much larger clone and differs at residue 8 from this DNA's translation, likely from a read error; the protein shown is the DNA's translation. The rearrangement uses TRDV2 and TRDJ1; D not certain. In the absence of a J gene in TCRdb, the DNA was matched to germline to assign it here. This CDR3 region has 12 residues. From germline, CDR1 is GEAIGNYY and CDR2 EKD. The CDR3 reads CACGTCTEKLIF. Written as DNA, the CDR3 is TGTGCCTGTGGGACCTGTACCGAGAAACTCATCTTT.

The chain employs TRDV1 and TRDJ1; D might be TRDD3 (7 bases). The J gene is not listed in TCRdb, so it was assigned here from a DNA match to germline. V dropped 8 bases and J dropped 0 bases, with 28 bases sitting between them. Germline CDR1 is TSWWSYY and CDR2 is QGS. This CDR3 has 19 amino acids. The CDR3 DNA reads TGTGCTCTTAGTAAGACGATTCTTCCTGGCTGGGGGTACACCGATAAACTCATCTTT. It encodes CALSKTILPGWGYTDKLIF.

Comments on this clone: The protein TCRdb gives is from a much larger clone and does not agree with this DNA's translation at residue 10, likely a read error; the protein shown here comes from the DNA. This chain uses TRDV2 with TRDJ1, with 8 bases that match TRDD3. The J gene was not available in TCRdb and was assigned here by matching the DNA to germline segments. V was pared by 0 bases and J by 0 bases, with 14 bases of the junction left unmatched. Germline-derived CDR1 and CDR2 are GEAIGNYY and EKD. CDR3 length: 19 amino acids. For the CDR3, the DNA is TGTGCCTGTGACACCGTGAATGGGGGATGCGCGACGTACACCGATAAACTCATCTTT. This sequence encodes CACDTVNGGCATYTDKLIF.

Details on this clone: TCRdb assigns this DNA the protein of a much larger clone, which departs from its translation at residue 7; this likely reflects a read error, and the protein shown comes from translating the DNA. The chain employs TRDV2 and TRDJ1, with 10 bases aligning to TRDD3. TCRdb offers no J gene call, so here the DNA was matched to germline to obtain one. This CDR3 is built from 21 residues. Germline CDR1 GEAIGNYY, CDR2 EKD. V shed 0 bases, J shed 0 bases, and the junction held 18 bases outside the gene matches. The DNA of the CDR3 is TGTGCCTGTGACACCGGCTCCTTTACTGGGGGATTCGCTGAGGACACCGATAAACTCATCTTT. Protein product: CACDTGSFTGGFAEDTDKLIF.

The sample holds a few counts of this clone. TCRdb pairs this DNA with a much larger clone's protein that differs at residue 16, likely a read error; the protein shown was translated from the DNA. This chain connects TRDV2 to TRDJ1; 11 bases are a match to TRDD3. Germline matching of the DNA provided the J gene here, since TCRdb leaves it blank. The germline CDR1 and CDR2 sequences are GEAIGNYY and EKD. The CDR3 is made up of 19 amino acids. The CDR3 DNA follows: TGTGCCTGTGACACCGTGAATGGGGGATACGCGACGTACACCGATGAACTCATCTTT. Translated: CACDTVNGGYATYTDELIF.